This entry concerns a single T cell receptor beta chain. This sample stems from a study of blood T cell repertoires in COVID-19. Across the whole study: The United States, Italy and Spain provided the acute and convalescent COVID-19 samples. T cells, B-cell-depleted T cells, or PBMCs supplied cDNA or gDNA.

Seattle enrolled patients during active infection and tracked them longitudinally. The authors' processing: Estimation of nucleated cell counts relied on the amplification of reference gene primers. Only in-frame clones appear in the TCRdb table, and some are missing; sequencing was by immunoSEQ multiplex PCR. V and J calls and clone size are those listed in that table; D and trimming were worked out from the DNA. In the table there are about 280,000 clones, about 86% of which are singletons. After removal of 4 bases from V and 5 bases from J, the junction contained 11 bases not matched to a gene. Germline CDR1 reads SGDLS; CDR2 reads YYNGEE. The CDR3 has 16 residues.

V is TRBV9 and J is TRBJ2-2; TRBD2 aligns across 7 bases. The TCR comes from a woman in her 70s with COVID-19, enrolled during active disease. Sequencing was carried out using peripheral blood. The CDR3 reads CASSKLATGGTGELFF. DNA of the CDR3: TGTGCCAGCAGCAAATTAGCGACGGGGGGTACCGGGGAGCTGTTTTTT.